This T cell receptor (beta chain) originates from a study of graft-versus-host responses after intestinal transplantation. The wider study: Recipients uniformly received anti-thymocyte globulin induction, followed by tacrolimus and steroids for two to four years. Study-wide findings and caveats: Individuals who had graft-donor T cell macrochimerism had allografts that showed high graft-versus-host to host-versus-graft clonal ratios. Recipient marrow contained GvH clones, some of which appeared first in ileum or blood.

The repertoire was sequenced with immunoSEQ multiplex PCR; TCRdb's copy has only in-frame clones and lacks some. The table records more than 90,000 clones, around 94% of them present only once. Concerning this clone: Antigen unknown.

The V segment lost 6 bases and the J segment 6 bases; nucleotides outside the gene matches: 4. Germline CDR1 is MNHNS and CDR2 is SASEGT. CDR3 length equals 13 residues. J is TRBJ1-5 and V is TRBV6-1; TRBD1 matches 8 bases. This clonotype originated in a human donor who was the organ donor for an intestinal transplant. Here the sequenced sample was unstimulated CD4+ T cells sorted from spleen or lymph node cells, taken before transplant. CDR3 sequence (DNA): TGTGCCAGCAGGGGAACAGGGGGTCAGCCCCAGCATTTT. Translated, it gives CASRGTGGQPQHF.